The TCR beta chain described here comes from a study of blood T cells in healthy people across ages. Concerning this clonotype: A much larger clone differs by one base, so this may be a read error.

This CDR3 spans 15 amino acids. V was trimmed by 6 bases and J by 7 bases, leaving 22 bases between them. CDR1 SEHNR and CDR2 FQNEAQ come from the germline V gene (reference sequence). Primed by a sample-barcoded 5' primer and a J-beta primer mix, a second PCR proceeded for about 6 to 12 cycles. TCRdb reprocessed the 5' RACE reads with MiXCR, giving one entry per CDR3 protein. The table has 800,000 to 950,000 distinct CDR3 sequences, approximately 35% seen once; the top ten hold 10% to 15%. Sequencing was carried out using blood. The clonotype was recovered from a man aged 18 to 29 in good health. The rearrangement joins TRBV7-9 to TRBJ2-7; D may be TRBD2 (6 bases). The CDR3 loop is CASSIDGGGYNEQYF. Here the CDR3 DNA reads TGTGCCAGCAGTATTGATGGGGGAGGCTACAATGAGCAGTACTTC.